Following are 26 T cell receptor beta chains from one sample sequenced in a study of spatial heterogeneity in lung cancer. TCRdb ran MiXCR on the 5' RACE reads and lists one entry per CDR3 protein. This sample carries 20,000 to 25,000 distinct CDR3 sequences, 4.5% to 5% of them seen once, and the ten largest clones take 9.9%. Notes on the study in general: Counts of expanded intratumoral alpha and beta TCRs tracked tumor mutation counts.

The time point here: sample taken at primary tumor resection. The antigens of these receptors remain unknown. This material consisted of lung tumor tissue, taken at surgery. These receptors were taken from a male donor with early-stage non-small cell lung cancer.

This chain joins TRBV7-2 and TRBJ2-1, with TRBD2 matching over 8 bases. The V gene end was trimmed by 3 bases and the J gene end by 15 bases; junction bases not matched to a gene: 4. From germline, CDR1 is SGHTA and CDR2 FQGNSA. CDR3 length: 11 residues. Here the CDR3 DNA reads TGTGCCAGCAGCTTGCGGGGGGACCCGTTCTTC. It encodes CASSLRGDPFF.

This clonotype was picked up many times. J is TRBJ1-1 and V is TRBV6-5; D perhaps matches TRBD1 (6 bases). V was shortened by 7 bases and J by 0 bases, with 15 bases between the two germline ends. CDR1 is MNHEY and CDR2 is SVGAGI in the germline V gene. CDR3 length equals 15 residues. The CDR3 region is CASKFGTHLNTEAFF. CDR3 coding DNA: TGTGCCAGCAAGTTCGGGACACATCTGAACACTGAAGCTTTCTTT.

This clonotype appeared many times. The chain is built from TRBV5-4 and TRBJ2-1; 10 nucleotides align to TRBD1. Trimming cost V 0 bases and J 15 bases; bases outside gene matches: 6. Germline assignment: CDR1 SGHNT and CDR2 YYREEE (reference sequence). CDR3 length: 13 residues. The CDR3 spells CASSLAGDRGRFF. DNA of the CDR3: TGTGCCAGCAGCTTGGCGGGGGACAGGGGACGGTTCTTC.

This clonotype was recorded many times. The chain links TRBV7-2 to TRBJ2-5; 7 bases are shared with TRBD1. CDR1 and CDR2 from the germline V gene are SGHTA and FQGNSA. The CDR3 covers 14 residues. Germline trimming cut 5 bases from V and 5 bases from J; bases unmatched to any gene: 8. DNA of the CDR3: TGTGCCAGCAGCCCCCCGACAGGGTTGGAGACCCAGTACTTC. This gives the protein CASSPPTGLETQYF. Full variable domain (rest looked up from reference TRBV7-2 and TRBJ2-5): GAGVSQSPSNKVTEKGKDVELRCDPISGHTALYWYRQSLGQGLEFLIYFQGNSAPDKSGLPSDRFSAERTGGSVSTLTIQRTQQEDSAVYLCASSPPTGLETQYFGPGTRLLVL.

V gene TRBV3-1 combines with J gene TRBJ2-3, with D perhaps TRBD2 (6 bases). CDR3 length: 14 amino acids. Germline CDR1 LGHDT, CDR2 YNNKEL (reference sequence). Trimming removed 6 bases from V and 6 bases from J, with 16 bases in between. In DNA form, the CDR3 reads TGTGCCAGCAGTCCCAACTTTGGGGGGGATACGCAGTATTTT. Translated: CASSPNFGGDTQYF.

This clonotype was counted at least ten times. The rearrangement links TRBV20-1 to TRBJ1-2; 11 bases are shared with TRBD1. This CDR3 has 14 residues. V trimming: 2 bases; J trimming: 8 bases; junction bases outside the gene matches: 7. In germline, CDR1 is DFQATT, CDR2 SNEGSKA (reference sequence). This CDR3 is CSARSGQGARGYTF. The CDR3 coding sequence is TGCAGTGCTAGATCAGGACAGGGGGCGCGGGGCTACACCTTC.

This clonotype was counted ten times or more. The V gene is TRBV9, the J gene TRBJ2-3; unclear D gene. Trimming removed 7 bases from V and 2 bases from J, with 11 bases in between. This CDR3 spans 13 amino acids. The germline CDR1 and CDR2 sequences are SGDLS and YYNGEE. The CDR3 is CASQYSITDTQYF. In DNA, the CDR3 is TGTGCCAGCCAGTACTCTATCACAGATACGCAGTATTTT.

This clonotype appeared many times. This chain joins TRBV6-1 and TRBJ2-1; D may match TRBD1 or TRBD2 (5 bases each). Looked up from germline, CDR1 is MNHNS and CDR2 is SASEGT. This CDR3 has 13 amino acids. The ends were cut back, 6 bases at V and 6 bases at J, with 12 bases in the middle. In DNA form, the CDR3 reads TGTGCCAGCAGGCCCGTGGGGGTCAATGAGCAGTTCTTC. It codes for CASRPVGVNEQFF.

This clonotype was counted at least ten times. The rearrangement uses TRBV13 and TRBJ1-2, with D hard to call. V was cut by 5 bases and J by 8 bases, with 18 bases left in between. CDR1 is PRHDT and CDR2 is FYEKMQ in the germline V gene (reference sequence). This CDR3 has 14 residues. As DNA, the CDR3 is TGTGCCAGCAGCCCTGAGAACGCCGGAGCGGGCTACACCTTC. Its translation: CASSPENAGAGYTF.

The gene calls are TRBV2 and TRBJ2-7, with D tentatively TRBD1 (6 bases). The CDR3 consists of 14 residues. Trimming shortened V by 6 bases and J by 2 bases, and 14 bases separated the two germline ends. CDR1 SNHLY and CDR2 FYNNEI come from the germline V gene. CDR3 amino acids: CASREGVPPYEQYF. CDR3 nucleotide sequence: TGTGCCAGCAGAGAGGGGGTTCCTCCCTACGAGCAGTACTTC. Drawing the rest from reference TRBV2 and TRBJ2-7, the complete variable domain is EPEVTQTPSHQVTQMGQEVILRCVPISNHLYFYWYRQILGQKVEFLVSFYNNEISEKSEIFDDQFSVERPDGSNFTLKIRSTKLEDSAMYFCASREGVPPYEQYFGPGTRLTVT.

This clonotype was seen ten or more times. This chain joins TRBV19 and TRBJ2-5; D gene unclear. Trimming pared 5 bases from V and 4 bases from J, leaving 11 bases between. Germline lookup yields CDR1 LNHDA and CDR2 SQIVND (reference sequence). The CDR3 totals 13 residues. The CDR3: CASSQQLGETQYF. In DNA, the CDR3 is TGTGCCAGTAGTCAACAGCTCGGAGAGACCCAGTACTTC.

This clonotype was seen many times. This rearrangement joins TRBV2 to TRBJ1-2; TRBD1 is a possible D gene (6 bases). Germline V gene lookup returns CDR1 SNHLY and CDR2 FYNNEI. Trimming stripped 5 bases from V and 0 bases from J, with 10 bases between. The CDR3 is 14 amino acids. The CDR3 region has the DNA TGTGCCAGCAGTCGCAGGGACACTAACTATGGCTACACCTTC. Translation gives CASSRRDTNYGYTF.

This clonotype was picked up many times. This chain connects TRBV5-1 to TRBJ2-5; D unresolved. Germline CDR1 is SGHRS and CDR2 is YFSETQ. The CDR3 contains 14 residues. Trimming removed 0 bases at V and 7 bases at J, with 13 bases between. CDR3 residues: CASSLGAAVGTQYF. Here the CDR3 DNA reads TGCGCCAGCAGCTTGGGGGCTGCGGTCGGGACCCAGTACTTC. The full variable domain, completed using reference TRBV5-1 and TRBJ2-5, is KAGVTQTPRYLIKTRGQQVTLSCSPISGHRSVSWYQQTPGQGLQFLFEYFSETQRNKGNFPGRFSGRQFSNSRSEMNVSTLELGDSALYLCASSLGAAVGTQYFGPGTRLLVL.

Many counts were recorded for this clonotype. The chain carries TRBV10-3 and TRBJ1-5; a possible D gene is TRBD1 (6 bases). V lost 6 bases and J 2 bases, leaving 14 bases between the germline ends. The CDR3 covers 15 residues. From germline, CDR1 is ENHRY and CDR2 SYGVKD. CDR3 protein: CAIRSGGVGNQPQHF. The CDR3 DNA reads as TGTGCCATCAGATCCGGGGGCGTAGGCAATCAGCCCCAGCATTTT.

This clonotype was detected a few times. CDR3 amino acids: CASSFLTGANSPLHF. CDR3 nucleotide sequence: TGTGCCAGCAGTTTCCTGACAGGGGCCAATTCACCCCTCCACTTT. V gene TRBV28 combines with J gene TRBJ1-6, with 8 bases aligning to TRBD1. In germline, CDR1 is MDHEN, CDR2 SYDVKM. V shed 3 bases, J shed 7 bases, and the junction held 5 bases outside the gene matches. This CDR3 spans 15 amino acids.

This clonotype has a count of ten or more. The CDR3: CASSSPGSGANVLTF. CDR3 coding DNA: TGTGCCAGCAGTTCCCCGGGTTCTGGGGCCAACGTCCTGACTTTC. This rearrangement joins TRBV28 to TRBJ2-6; no reliable D call. Trimming took off 4 bases at V and 1 base at J, with 8 bases between the two ends. Per the germline V gene, CDR1 is MDHEN and CDR2 is SYDVKM. The CDR3 has 15 residues.

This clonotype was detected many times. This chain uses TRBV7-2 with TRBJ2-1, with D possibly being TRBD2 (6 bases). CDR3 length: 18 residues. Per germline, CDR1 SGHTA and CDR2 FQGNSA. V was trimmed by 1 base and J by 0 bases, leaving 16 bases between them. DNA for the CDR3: TGTGCCAGCAGCTTAGTTCGCGGGGCCATAAGCTCCTACAATGAGCAGTTCTTC. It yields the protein CASSLVRGAISSYNEQFF.

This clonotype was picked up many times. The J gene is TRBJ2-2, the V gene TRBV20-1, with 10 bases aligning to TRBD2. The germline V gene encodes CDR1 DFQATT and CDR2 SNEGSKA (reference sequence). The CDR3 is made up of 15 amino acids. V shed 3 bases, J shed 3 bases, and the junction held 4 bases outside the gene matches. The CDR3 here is CSASQAGGHTGELFF. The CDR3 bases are TGCAGTGCTAGCCAAGCGGGGGGGCACACCGGGGAGCTGTTTTTT.

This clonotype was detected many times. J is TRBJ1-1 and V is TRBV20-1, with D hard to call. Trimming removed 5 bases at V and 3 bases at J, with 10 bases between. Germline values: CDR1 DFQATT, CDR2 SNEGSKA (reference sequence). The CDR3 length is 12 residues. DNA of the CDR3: TGCAGTGCTGGACTGGCTCACACTGAAGCTTTCTTT. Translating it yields CSAGLAHTEAFF.

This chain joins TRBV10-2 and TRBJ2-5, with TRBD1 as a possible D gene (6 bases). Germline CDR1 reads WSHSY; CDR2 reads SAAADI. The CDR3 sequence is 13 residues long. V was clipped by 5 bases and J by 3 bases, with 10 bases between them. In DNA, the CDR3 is TGCGCCAGCAGTTGGGGGCGGAAAGAGACCCAGTACTTC. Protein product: CASSWGRKETQYF.

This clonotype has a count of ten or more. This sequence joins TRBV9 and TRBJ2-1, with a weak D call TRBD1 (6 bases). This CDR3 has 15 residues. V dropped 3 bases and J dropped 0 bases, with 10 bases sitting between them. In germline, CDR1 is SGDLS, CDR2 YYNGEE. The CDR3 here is CASSARTASYNEQFF. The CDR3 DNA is TGTGCCAGCAGCGCGCGGACAGCCTCCTACAATGAGCAGTTCTTC.

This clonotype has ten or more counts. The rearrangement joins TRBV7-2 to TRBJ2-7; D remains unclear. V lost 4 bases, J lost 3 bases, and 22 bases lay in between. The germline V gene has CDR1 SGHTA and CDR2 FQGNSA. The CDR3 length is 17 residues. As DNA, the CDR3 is TGTGCCAGCAGCTCACGTGCGAGCGCCCATCGACTCTACGAGCAGTACTTC. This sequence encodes CASSSRASAHRLYEQYF.

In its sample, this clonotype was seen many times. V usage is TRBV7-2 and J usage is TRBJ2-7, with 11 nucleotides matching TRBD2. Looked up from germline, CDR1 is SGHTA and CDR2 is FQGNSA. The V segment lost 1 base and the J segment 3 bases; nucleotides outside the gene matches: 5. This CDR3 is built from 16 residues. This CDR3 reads CASSLGASGGIYEQYF. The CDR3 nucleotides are TGTGCCAGCAGCTTAGGGGCTAGCGGGGGGATCTACGAGCAGTACTTC.

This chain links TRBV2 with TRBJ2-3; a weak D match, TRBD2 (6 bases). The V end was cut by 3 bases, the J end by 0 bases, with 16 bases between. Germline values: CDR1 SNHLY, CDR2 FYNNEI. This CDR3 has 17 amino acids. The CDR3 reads CASSDSTAGLSTDTQYF. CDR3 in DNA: TGTGCCAGCAGTGATTCGACCGCGGGACTGAGCACAGATACGCAGTATTTT.

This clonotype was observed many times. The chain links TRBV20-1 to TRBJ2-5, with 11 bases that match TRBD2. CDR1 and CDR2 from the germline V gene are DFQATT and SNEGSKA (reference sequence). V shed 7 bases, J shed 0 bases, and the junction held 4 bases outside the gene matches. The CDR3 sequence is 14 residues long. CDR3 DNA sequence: TGCAGTGGACCGACTAGCGGGAACCAAGAGACCCAGTACTTC. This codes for CSGPTSGNQETQYF.

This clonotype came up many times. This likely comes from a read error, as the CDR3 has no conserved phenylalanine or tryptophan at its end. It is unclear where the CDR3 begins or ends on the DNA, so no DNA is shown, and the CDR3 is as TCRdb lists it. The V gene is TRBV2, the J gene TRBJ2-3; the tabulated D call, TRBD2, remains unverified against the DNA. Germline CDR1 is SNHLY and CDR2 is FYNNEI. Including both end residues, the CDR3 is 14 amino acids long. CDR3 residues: CASSSPGGGLAALL.